This is a list of T cell receptor beta chains from one sample in a study of blood T cell repertoires in COVID-19. This table comes from immunoSEQ multiplex PCR, and its TCRdb copy is limited to in-frame clones, with some not included. Of 80,000 to 100,000 clones in the sample, 70% to 80% are singletons; the top ten hold approximately 15%. Material: peripheral blood. The receptors come from a human donor in a cohort sampled during active COVID-19. CDR3s include the opening cysteine and the closing phenylalanine or tryptophan. D genes are given only for firm matches. Size tells how often a clone was seen (once, few, many) or the class of an expanded clone, and some rows leave it out.

size	V	D	J	DNA	CDR3
NA	TRBV19	NA	TRBJ1-4	TGTGCCAGTAGGCCCATTGAGGTCTCTAATGAAAAACTGTTTTTT	CASRPIEVSNEKLFF
once	TRBV4-1	NA	TRBJ1-3	TGCGCCAGCAGCCAAGAAGAGGGATACACCATATATTTT	CASSQEEGYTIYF
few	TRBV28	NA	TRBJ1-4	TGTGCCAGCAGGGCGCGGGGGGGCGATGAAAAACTGTTTTTT	CASRARGGDEKLFF
NA	TRBV7-2	TRBD2	TRBJ2-2	TGTGCCAGCAGCTTCCTAGCGGGAGGGTTAGGGCTGTTTTTT	CASSFLAGGLGLFF
NA	TRBV6-5	TRBD1	TRBJ1-2	TGTGCCAGCAGAGCAAATGGACAGGAGGACTATGGCTACACCTTC	CASRANGQEDYGYTF
NA	TRBV19	NA	TRBJ2-5	TGTGCCAGTAGTATAGAAGGCGGGGAGACCCAGTACTTC	CASSIEGGETQYF
NA	TRBV28	NA	TRBJ2-7	TGTGCCAGCGACACAGGGATCGAGCAGTACTTC	CASDTGIEQYF
once	TRBV5-1	NA	TRBJ2-1	TGCGCCAGCAGCCTCGTTCCTCTAGCGGAGACAGGTGAGCAGTTCTTC	CASSLVPLAETGEQFF
NA	TRBV18	NA	TRBJ1-1	TGTGCCAGCTCTCTACGGACAGAACGGAACACTGAAGCTTTCTTT	CASSLRTERNTEAFF
NA	TRBV28	NA	TRBJ1-1	TGTGCCAGCAGGGTGCGGAACACTGAAGCTTTCTTT	CASRVRNTEAFF
NA	TRBV6-1	NA	TRBJ1-5	TGTGCCAGCAGTGATATAGGTAGTTTACCGGGAAATCAGCCCCAGCATTTT	CASSDIGSLPGNQPQHF
NA	TRBV3-1/TRBV3-2	NA	TRBJ1-4	TGTGCCAGCAGCCAAAGAGGAAAGGAAAAACTGTTTTTT	CASSQRGKEKLFF
once	TRBV19	TRBD2	TRBJ2-3	TGTGCCAGTAGTCAGCGGGAGGGCCTCACAGATACGCAGTATTTT	CASSQREGLTDTQYF
NA	TRBV18	NA	TRBJ2-2	TGTGCCAGCTCAAGGCGGGTGGCCGACACCGGGGAGCTGTTTTTT	CASSRRVADTGELFF
NA	TRBV28	NA	TRBJ1-2	TGTGCCAGCAGTCCAGGACAGTTCTTCGCCAACTATGGCTACACCTTC	CASSPGQFFANYGYTF
NA	TRBV2	NA	TRBJ2-4	TGTGCCAGATACGGACTTTTAGGCAAAAACATTCAGTACTTC	CARYGLLGKNIQYF
NA	TRBV27	TRBD2	TRBJ2-5	TGTGCCAGCGCCGACTGGCGGGGGGGCAGGGAGACCCAGTACTTC	CASADWRGGRETQYF
NA	TRBV3-1/TRBV3-2	TRBD1	TRBJ1-2	TGTGCCAGCAGCCAAGGACAGGGCCCTGGCTACACCTTC	CASSQGQGPGYTF
NA	TRBV3-1/TRBV3-2	NA	TRBJ2-2	TGTGCCAGCAGCCCCTACAGGACAAAAGCCGGGGAGCTGTTTTTT	CASSPYRTKAGELFF
NA	TRBV5-8	TRBD2	TRBJ2-5	TGTGCCAGCAGCTTGGGACTAGCGGGGGGGTACCAAGAGACCCAGTACTTC	CASSLGLAGGYQETQYF
NA	TRBV28	TRBD1	TRBJ1-1	TGTGCCAGCAGTCGTGACAGGGTGAACACTGAAGCTTTCTTT	CASSRDRVNTEAFF
NA	TRBV18	TRBD1	TRBJ1-1	TGTGCCAGCTCACGGAGCGGACAGGGGTCCACTGAAGCTTTCTTT	CASSRSGQGSTEAFF
NA	TRBV3-1/TRBV3-2	NA	TRBJ2-1	TGTGCCAGCAGCCTATCAGCTCTAGGATCGGCGGAGCAGTTCTTC	CASSLSALGSAEQFF
NA	TRBV18	NA	TRBJ1-2	TGTGCCAGCTCACTGGGAGACTCTACTTCGAACTATGGCTACACCTTC	CASSLGDSTSNYGYTF
NA	TRBV27	NA	TRBJ1-4	TGTGCCAGCAGGGACTCGACGGTCACTAATGAAAAACTGTTTTTT	CASRDSTVTNEKLFF
once	TRBV19	TRBD1	TRBJ1-6	TGTGCCAGTAGTATCTCCGGGACAGGATGGTCACCCCTCCACTTT	CASSISGTGWSPLHF
few	TRBV30	NA	TRBJ1-6	TGTGCCTGGACTAGGGGGGGCAATTCACCCCTCCACTTT	CAWTRGGNSPLHF
NA	TRBV6-5	NA	TRBJ1-3	TGTGCCAGCAGGACCTCAGGAGGGCTCGGAAACACCATATATTTT	CASRTSGGLGNTIYF
NA	TRBV20-1	NA	TRBJ1-6	TGCAGTGCGACACCCTCAGGGCCCCTCCACTTT	CSATPSGPLHF
few	TRBV6-5	TRBD1	TRBJ2-3	TGTGCCAGCACCGAGACAGGGGGCACAGATACGCAGTATTTT	CASTETGGTDTQYF
NA	TRBV6-5	NA	TRBJ1-2	TGTGCCACCTATGATACAGGGAAGAGGGAAGGCTACACCTTC	CATYDTGKREGYTF
NA	TRBV29-1	NA	TRBJ1-6	TGCAGCGTAACTCAGGGGAATAATTCACCCCTCCACTTT	CSVTQGNNSPLHF